One and the same sample provided the 2 T cell receptor beta chains below, sequenced in a study of cytomegalovirus exposure and HLA in healthy donors listed by TCRdb under 2017. The protocol used for the library was the immunoSEQ multiplex PCR assay. TCRdb re-hosts the immuneACCESS table, in-frame sequences only. Its copies lack some clones; in the studies checked, an unresolved V gene accounts for under half of them, and the cause for the rest is not known. Present in this sample are about 150,000 clones, around four fifths of which were seen just once. Roughly 29% of the sample belongs to the ten largest clones. Sequencing was done on a sample of PBMCs. All receptors derive from a man aged 25-40 years in good health and CMV-seropositive.

DNA for the CDR3: TGTGCCTGGAGTGCCCAACAGGGAAACTATGGCTACACCTTC. This gives the protein CAWSAQQGNYGYTF. The chain carries TRBV30 and TRBJ1-2; weak D call: TRBD1 (6 bases). Germline V gene sequence: CDR1 GTSNPN, CDR2 SVGIG (reference sequence). CDR3 length: 14 residues. V shed 1 base and J shed 2 bases, with 11 bases lying between them.

This clone was found a few times. The V call is TRBV15, the J call TRBJ2-7; 7 bases map to TRBD1. Germline assignment: CDR1 LNHNV and CDR2 YYDKDF (reference sequence). CDR3 length: 15 amino acids. V gave up 3 bases and J gave up 0 bases; unmatched junction bases: 5. The CDR3 is CATSSPDRASYEQYF. In DNA form, the CDR3 reads TGTGCCACCAGCAGCCCCGACAGGGCCTCCTACGAGCAGTACTTC.